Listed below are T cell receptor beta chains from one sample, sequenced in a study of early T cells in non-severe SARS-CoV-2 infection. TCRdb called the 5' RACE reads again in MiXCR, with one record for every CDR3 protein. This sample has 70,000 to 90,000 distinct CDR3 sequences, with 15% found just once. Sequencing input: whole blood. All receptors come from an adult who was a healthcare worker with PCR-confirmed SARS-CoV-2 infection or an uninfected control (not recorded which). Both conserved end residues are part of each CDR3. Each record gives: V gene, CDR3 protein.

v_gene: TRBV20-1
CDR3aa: CSARDASSSGETQYF

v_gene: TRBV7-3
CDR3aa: CASSPQGNSPLHF

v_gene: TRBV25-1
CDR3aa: CASGDSLIEKLFF

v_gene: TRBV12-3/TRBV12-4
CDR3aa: CASRRQTTATNEKLFF

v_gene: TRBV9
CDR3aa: CASSVLGTLYNEQFF

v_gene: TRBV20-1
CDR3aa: CSVVGIGEQFF

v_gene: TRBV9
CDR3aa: CASSRTGAITDTQYF

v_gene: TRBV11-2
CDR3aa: CASSLGTSGGLNEQFF

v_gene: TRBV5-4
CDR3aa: CASSPFLAGADTQYF

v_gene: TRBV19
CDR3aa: CASSTSGAKNIQYF

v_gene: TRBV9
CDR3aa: CASSVGGSTAETQYF

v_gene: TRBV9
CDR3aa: CASSVGPSTEAFF

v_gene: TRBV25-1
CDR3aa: CASSEGVTEAFF

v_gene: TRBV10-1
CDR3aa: CASSGTKNSPLHF

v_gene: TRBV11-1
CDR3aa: CASSPERGVYEQYF

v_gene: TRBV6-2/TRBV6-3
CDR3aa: CASSIRTGELFF

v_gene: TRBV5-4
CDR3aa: CASSPWGATEAFF

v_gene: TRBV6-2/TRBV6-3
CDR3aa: CASPKERSGEVNYGYTF

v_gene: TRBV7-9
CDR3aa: CASSLPPSGRAEAKNIQYF

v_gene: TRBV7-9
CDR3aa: CASSHWDTETQYF

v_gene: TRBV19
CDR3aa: CASSRQGRGNQPQHF

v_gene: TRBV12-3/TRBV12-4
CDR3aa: CASSFSVWGGYEQYF

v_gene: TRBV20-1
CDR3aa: CSRMGIYTEAFF

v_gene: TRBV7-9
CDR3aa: CASSLGGDTEAFF

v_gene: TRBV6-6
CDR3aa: CASRPTSGGPSSGELFF

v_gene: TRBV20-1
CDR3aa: CSARDSGTGTYEQYF

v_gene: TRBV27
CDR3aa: CASSLRAGSYEQYF

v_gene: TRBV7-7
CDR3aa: CASSLVRGSSYNEQFF

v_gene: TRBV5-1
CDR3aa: CASSLEAASNHYEQYF

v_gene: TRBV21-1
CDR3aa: CANVRKQPQHF

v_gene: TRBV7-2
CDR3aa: CASSPQTNYGYTF

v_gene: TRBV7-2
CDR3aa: CASSLRGLATGELFF

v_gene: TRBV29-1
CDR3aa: CSVETDRVEQETQYF

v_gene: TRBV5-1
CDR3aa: CASSPGQGITDTQYF

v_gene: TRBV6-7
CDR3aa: CASSYSAGNSNQPQHF

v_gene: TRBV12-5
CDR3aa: CASGLARKSGNTIYF

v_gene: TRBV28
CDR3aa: CVSTPHGRSNTEAFF

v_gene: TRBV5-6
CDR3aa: CASSRGQTNTGELFF